The T cell receptor (beta chain) under discussion was sequenced for a study of blood T cell repertoires in COVID-19 (dated by TCRdb to 2020 to 2021). For context, the study as a whole: Samples covering the acute and convalescent phases of COVID-19 were provided by collaborators in the United States, Italy and Spain. Where available, HLA class I and class II types were obtained from metadata supplied by the sample provider rather than from assay-based typing. The repertoires were released in a freely available public database meant as a resource for research on the immune response to SARS-CoV-2. The material from the prospective study consisted of cDNA or gDNA derived from T cells, B-cell-depleted T cells, or PBMCs. The samples were drawn from two sources: the first 160 participants of the ongoing ImmuneRACE study, and about 1,300 subjects contributed by 6 global collaborators. Nearly every sample came with metadata listing a de-identified subject ID, COVID-19 status, age in years and sex. Subjects who had been exposed to COVID-19, were actively infected with it, or had recovered from it provided the deeply sampled blood TCRbeta repertoires that made up the dataset.

Points on this clone: The clone's antigen remains unknown. No base quality information exists; no much larger clone differs at one position.

Reading from cysteine to phenylalanine, the CDR3 counts 15 amino acids. Just CDR3 DNA is preserved here, 45 bases in frame from base 1. CDR1 and CDR2, looked up from the germline V gene, are MNHEY and SVGEGT. V lost 5 bases and J lost 7 bases; the stretch between them is 21 bases long. TCRbeta CDR3 regions were amplified from genomic DNA using the immunoSEQ Assay, a bias-controlled multiplex PCR. The paper's data handling went like this. Nucleated cell counts per sample were estimated from amplification of reference gene primers within the assay. Sequence reads were collapsed and filtered to measure the absolute abundance of every unique TCRbeta CDR3 rearrangement. For each sample, productive Simpson clonality was calculated as the square root of Simpson's diversity index over productive rearrangements. Sourced from immuneACCESS, this table was stored by TCRdb with only in-frame sequences that have V and J called. A share of the clones is absent; for the studies checked, an unresolved V gene accounts for under half, and the remainder has no known explanation. Clonal size and the V and J genes are those of that table, whereas D and trimming came from the DNA. This sample lists hundreds of thousands of clones; roughly nine tenths were detected once. Approximately 1% of the sample comes from the top ten.

Points the paper makes about the study in general: The quantity of clinical and demographic metadata differed by source and by participant and was supplied without curation.

Participants in the prospective study were aged about 18 to 95 years, lived in 24 United States geographic areas, and enrolled through a virtual design. To assign participants to cohorts, the prospective study relied on clinical history that participants themselves reported in a screening survey and a study questionnaire. Recovered participants in ImmuneRACE Cohort 3 were defined as having two consecutive negative NP/OP PCR tests, clearance from a healthcare professional, or resolution of symptoms. In the prospective study, whole blood, serum and a nasopharyngeal or oropharyngeal swab were collected from each participant by mobile phlebotomists. Additional blood draws and questionnaires over an approximately two-month period could optionally be provided by prospective study participants. Before DNA extraction, prospective study blood samples were shipped either frozen or at room temperature.

The specimen sequenced was PBMCs or T cells enriched from blood (not recorded which). The sequence links TRBV6-2 or TRBV6-3 to TRBJ2-7; a tentative D call is TRBD2 (5 bases match). The origin of this receptor is a man aged 18 to 35 who had recovered from COVID-19. The DNA is TGTGCCAGCAGTCCCCCTCCAGGAGGCACAGAGGAGCAGTACTTC. Protein translation: CASSPPPGGTEEQYF.